The 22 T cell receptor beta chains presented below share a single source sample, sequenced in a study of T cell responses to AZD1222 COVID-19 vaccine. The protocol was immunoSEQ multiplex PCR, while the TCRdb copy is restricted to in-frame clones and leaves out a portion. The table has around 94,000 clones, about 88% seen once. Specimen: peripheral blood, collected on day 0 of AZD1222 vaccination. Every receptor here comes from an adult in good health.

The chain recombines TRBV5-1 with TRBJ2-7; D may be TRBD1 (6 bases). V dropped 4 bases and J dropped 4 bases, with 15 bases sitting between them. The CDR3 has 14 amino acids. Germline V gene lookup returns CDR1 SGHRS and CDR2 YFSETQ. The CDR3 loop is CASSGSGTSYEQYF. Here the CDR3 DNA reads TGCGCCAGCAGCGGTTCCGGGACATCTTACGAGCAGTACTTC.

The chain links TRBV19 to TRBJ1-5; D possibly corresponds to TRBD1 (5 bases). Germline loops: CDR1 LNHDA, CDR2 SQIVND (reference sequence). V shed 4 bases and J shed 11 bases, with 9 bases lying between them. The CDR3 is 11 amino acids. The CDR3 loop reads CASSTGVAQHF. The CDR3 DNA follows: TGTGCCAGTAGTACGGGGGTAGCCCAGCATTTT.

The rearrangement joins TRBV18 to TRBJ1-6, with TRBD1 matching over 7 bases. The CDR3 contains 15 residues. Per the germline V gene, CDR1 is KGHSH and CDR2 is LQKENI. With 3 bases clipped from V and 7 bases from J, the junction kept 6 bases outside the gene matches. The CDR3 sequence is CASSPPTGSNSPLHF. CDR3 bases: TGTGCCAGCTCACCCCCGACAGGGTCGAATTCACCCCTCCACTTT.

The rearrangement uses TRBV25-1 and TRBJ1-1, with 7 bases that match TRBD1. Trimming removed 2 bases from V and 1 base from J; junction bases left unmatched: 4. The CDR3 is 15 residues long. CDR1 and CDR2 from the germline V gene are MGHDK and SYGVNS. In DNA form, the CDR3 reads TGTGCCAGCAGTGAAACGACAGGGAGGAACACTGAAGCTTTCTTT. Amino acids: CASSETTGRNTEAFF.

A remark on this clone: Within the sample, other DNA sequences also encode this same CDR3. The chain combines TRBV15 with TRBJ1-1; D unresolved. Trimming removed 0 bases from V and 0 bases from J, with 11 bases in between. This CDR3 has 16 amino acids. Germline assignment: CDR1 LNHNV and CDR2 YYDKDF (reference sequence). The CDR3 loop reads CATSRDLGTLNTEAFF. The CDR3 DNA reads as TGTGCCACCAGCAGAGATTTGGGCACATTGAACACTGAAGCTTTCTTT.

This chain connects TRBV19 to TRBJ2-1; D may be TRBD1 (5 bases). Germline assignment: CDR1 LNHDA and CDR2 SQIVND (reference sequence). V lost 1 base and J 7 bases, leaving 8 bases between the germline ends. The CDR3 covers 13 residues. CDR3: CASSIVGLNEQFF. The CDR3 DNA sequence: TGTGCCAGTAGTATAGTGGGGCTAAATGAGCAGTTCTTC. The full variable domain, rest sourced from reference TRBV19 and TRBJ2-1, is DGGITQSPKYLFRKEGQNVTLSCEQNLNHDAMYWYRQDPGQGLRLIYYSQIVNDFQKGDIAEGYSVSREKKESFPLTVTSAQKNPTAFYLCASSIVGLNEQFFGPGTRLTVL.

This sequence joins TRBV18 and TRBJ1-2; the D gene is possibly TRBD1 (6 bases). V lost 3 bases, J lost 7 bases, and 15 bases lay in between. This CDR3 is built from 14 residues. Germline V lookup: CDR1 KGHSH, CDR2 LQKENI. The DNA for the CDR3 is TGTGCCAGCTCACCCTCGGGGGGGGCCGTTGGCTACACCTTC. As protein: CASSPSGGAVGYTF.

The genes are TRBV19 and TRBJ1-4; D may be TRBD1 (6 bases). Germline values: CDR1 LNHDA, CDR2 SQIVND (reference sequence). V was shortened by 3 bases and J by 4 bases, with 18 bases between the two germline ends. The CDR3 is made up of 17 amino acids. Here the CDR3 DNA reads TGTGCCAGTAGTATTACCGGCAGAGGGGGGTTTAATGAAAAACTGTTTTTT. Its protein product is CASSITGRGGFNEKLFF.

This clone was detected only a few times. The rearrangement joins TRBV5-1 to TRBJ1-6; TRBD1 matches 7 bases. Germline V gene data show CDR1 as SGHRS and CDR2 as YFSETQ. V lost 4 bases and J lost 10; bases outside the gene matches: 8. This CDR3 has 14 residues. The CDR3 spells CASSLTGEGSPLHF. CDR3 bases: TGCGCCAGCAGCCTAACAGGGGAGGGCTCACCCCTCCACTTT. Full variable domain (rest looked up from reference TRBV5-1 and TRBJ1-6): KAGVTQTPRYLIKTRGQQVTLSCSPISGHRSVSWYQQTPGQGLQFLFEYFSETQRNKGNFPGRFSGRQFSNSRSEMNVSTLELGDSALYLCASSLTGEGSPLHFGNGTRLTVT.

The genes are TRBV13 and TRBJ1-6; D is perhaps TRBD1 (5 bases). Germline V gene data show CDR1 as PRHDT and CDR2 as FYEKMQ (reference sequence). The CDR3 contains 17 residues. Trimming removed 4 bases at V and 2 bases at J, with 15 bases between. CDR3 DNA sequence: TGTGCCAGCAGCTCCAAGGTTGGGGGAACCTATAATTCACCCCTCCACTTT. Amino acid sequence: CASSSKVGGTYNSPLHF.

The chain carries TRBV3-1 (or the pseudogene TRBV3-2) and TRBJ2-1; D unclear. Germline V gene sequence: CDR1 LGHDT, CDR2 YNNKEL (reference sequence). Trimming stripped 4 bases from V and 6 bases from J, with 16 bases between. The CDR3 extends over 15 amino acids. CDR3 DNA: TGTGCCAGCAGCCCAGAGCAAGTAACCTCCAATGAGCAGTTCTTC. Translated: CASSPEQVTSNEQFF.

V gene TRBV5-1 combines with J gene TRBJ1-2; D possibly corresponds to TRBD1 (6 bases). Per the germline V gene, CDR1 is SGHRS and CDR2 is YFSETQ. This CDR3 has 15 residues. The germline V and J ends were trimmed by 0 bases and 8 bases, with 17 bases remaining between them. The DNA for the CDR3 is TGCGCCAGCAGCTTGGAAGGTCTGGGGGCAGGCGGCTACACCTTC. Its translation: CASSLEGLGAGGYTF.

The chain links TRBV5-4 to TRBJ2-7; possibly TRBD1 or TRBD2 for D (6 bases each). The V and J ends lost 0 bases and 2 bases respectively, with 15 bases between them. There are 16 residues in the CDR3. Germline V lookup: CDR1 SGHNT, CDR2 YYREEE (reference sequence). The CDR3 is CASSLVGGHKTYEQYF. CDR3 DNA sequence: TGTGCCAGCAGCTTGGTGGGGGGACACAAGACCTACGAGCAGTACTTC.

This clone was counted a single time. CDR3 residues: CASSQDGNSRILAKNIQYF. CDR3 DNA: TGTGCCAGCAGCCAAGATGGGAACTCTAGGATCCTAGCCAAAAACATTCAGTACTTC. This sequence joins TRBV4-2 and TRBJ2-4; D ambiguous. The V and J ends lost 0 bases and 0 bases respectively, with 18 bases between them. Germline lookup yields CDR1 LGHNA and CDR2 YNFKEQ. This CDR3 comprises 19 residues.

The rearrangement uses TRBV3-1 (or the pseudogene TRBV3-2) and TRBJ2-3; 9 nucleotides align to TRBD1. Germline lookup yields CDR1 LGHDT and CDR2 YNNKEL (reference sequence). The CDR3 sequence is 15 residues long. J was trimmed by 1 base and V by 4 bases; bases with no gene match: 3. DNA for the CDR3: TGTGCCAGCAGCCGGACAGGGGCAGGCACAGATACGCAGTATTTT. It is translated as CASSRTGAGTDTQYF.

This sequence joins TRBV3-1 (or the pseudogene TRBV3-2) and TRBJ2-2; D gene uncertain. V lost 4 bases to trimming and J lost 0 bases, with 9 bases between them. Germline values: CDR1 LGHDT, CDR2 YNNKEL (reference sequence). The CDR3 is 15 amino acids. The DNA for the CDR3 is TGTGCCAGCAGCCCTAGACCAGCGAACACCGGGGAGCTGTTTTTT. Translation: CASSPRPANTGELFF.

The V gene is TRBV9, the J gene TRBJ1-1; tentatively, D is TRBD1 (5 bases). The germline V and J ends were trimmed by 2 bases and 3 bases, with 11 bases remaining between them. CDR1 and CDR2 (germline): SGDLS, YYNGEE. This CDR3 region has 14 residues. In DNA form, the CDR3 reads TGTGCCAGCAGCGTCGGGGGGTTCCACACTGAAGCTTTCTTT. Translated: CASSVGGFHTEAFF.

This chain uses TRBV14 with TRBJ1-4; unclear D gene. Germline CDR1 reads SGHDN; CDR2 reads FVKESK. The V gene lost 0 bases and the J gene lost 8 bases, with 13 bases spanning the gap. The length of the CDR3 is 15 residues. CDR3 sequence reads: CASSQDDRSREKLFF. The CDR3 DNA reads as TGTGCCAGCAGCCAAGATGACCGCTCACGAGAAAAACTGTTTTTT.

For the CDR3, the DNA is TGTGCCAGCACCGAGTGGCCCGTACCCCTCCACTTT. This encodes CASTEWPVPLHF. The V call is TRBV6-5, the J call TRBJ1-6, with D unresolved. The V and J ends lost 7 bases and 12 bases respectively, with 13 bases between them. Germline V gene data show CDR1 as MNHEY and CDR2 as SVGAGI. The CDR3 has 12 amino acids.

The V call is TRBV7-3, the J call TRBJ2-7; 12 nucleotides match TRBD1. This CDR3 has 16 amino acids. CDR1 is SGHTA, CDR2 FQGTGA, per germline. With V trimmed by 1 base and J by 3 bases, 4 bases remained unmatched. The CDR3 reads CASSLRGQGALYEQYF. DNA for the CDR3: TGTGCCAGCAGCTTAAGGGGACAGGGGGCTCTCTACGAGCAGTACTTC.

The V and J genes are TRBV4-1 and TRBJ2-3, with a possible D match to TRBD1 (6 bases). V was clipped by 1 base and J by 0 bases, with 11 bases between them. CDR1 and CDR2 from the germline V gene are MGHRA and YSYEKL. The CDR3 extends over 16 amino acids. CDR3 residues: CASSQGLTGSTDTQYF. The CDR3 coding sequence is TGCGCCAGCAGCCAAGGCCTGACAGGCAGCACAGATACGCAGTATTTT.

The J gene is TRBJ2-2, the V gene TRBV19; the match to TRBD1 covers 7 bases. The germline CDR1 and CDR2 sequences are LNHDA and SQIVND (reference sequence). The junction had 8 bases not matched to a gene; V was cut back by 5 bases and J by 5 bases. CDR3 length equals 15 residues. CDR3 region: CASSPLQGRTGELFF. The CDR3 DNA follows: TGTGCCAGTAGTCCCCTACAGGGGCGGACCGGGGAGCTGTTTTTT.